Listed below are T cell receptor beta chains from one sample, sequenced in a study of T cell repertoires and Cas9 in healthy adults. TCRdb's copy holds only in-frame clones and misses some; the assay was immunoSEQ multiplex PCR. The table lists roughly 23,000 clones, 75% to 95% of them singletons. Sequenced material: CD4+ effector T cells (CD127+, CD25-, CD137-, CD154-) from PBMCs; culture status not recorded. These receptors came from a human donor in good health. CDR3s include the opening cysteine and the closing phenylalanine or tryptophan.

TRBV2,CASSSGQTRTDTQYF
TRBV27,CASSLGGDPVYNEQFF
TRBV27,CASSSRQGAGNTIYF
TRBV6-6,CASSYFDRGSNEKLFF
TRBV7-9,CASSLVGLDGNIQYF
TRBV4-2,CASSRGTETNYGYTF
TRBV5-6,CASSLFPDRPGNTIYF
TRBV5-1,CASSLIAAGETQYF
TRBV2,CASSEGGNQPQHF
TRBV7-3,CASSSGVGDTQYF
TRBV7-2,CASSLIGEAFF
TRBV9,CASSVGVGQGAPEAFF
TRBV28,CASSLSGTGESPLHF
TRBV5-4,CASSLEEGALYGYTF
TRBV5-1,CASSLGEVPGANVLTF
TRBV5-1,CASSSGLGVGTEAFF
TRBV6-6,CASSYPGQNYGYTF
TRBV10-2,CASSEYPRDGKLFF
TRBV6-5,CASYRQYNNEQYF
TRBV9,CASSPGQVGQPQHF
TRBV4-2,CASSHSVGTSGRSEQFF
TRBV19,CASSIQGNTDTQYF
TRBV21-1,CASSKERTYNSPLHF
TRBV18,CASSRQQGDYGYTF
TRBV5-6,CASSLSRGNNYNEQFF
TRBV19,CASSAGASGTVGQYF
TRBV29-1,CSVGRRDRSYNEQFF
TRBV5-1,CASSEIAGGGLSEQYF
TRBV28,CASSPRVGGYQPQHF
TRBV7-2,CASSSDYSTDTQYF
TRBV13,CASSLSGVLGQPYEQYF
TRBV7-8,CASSPERSPGQTQYF
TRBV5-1,CASSLETDTNSPLHF
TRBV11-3,CASSLEGGRGGDEQFF
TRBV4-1,CASSQVGRRITDTQYF
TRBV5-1,CASSLAFGQGLTDTQYF
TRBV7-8,CASSARRVAGYNEQFF
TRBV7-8,CASSLARGNTEAFF
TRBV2,CASRITETQYF
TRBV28,CASTWGQGRPGANVLTF
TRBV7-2,CASSLPGGYEQYF
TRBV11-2,CASSLATGRYEQYF
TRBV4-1,CASSQGRGGPIEQFF
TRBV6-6,CASSYEGLPPQETQYF